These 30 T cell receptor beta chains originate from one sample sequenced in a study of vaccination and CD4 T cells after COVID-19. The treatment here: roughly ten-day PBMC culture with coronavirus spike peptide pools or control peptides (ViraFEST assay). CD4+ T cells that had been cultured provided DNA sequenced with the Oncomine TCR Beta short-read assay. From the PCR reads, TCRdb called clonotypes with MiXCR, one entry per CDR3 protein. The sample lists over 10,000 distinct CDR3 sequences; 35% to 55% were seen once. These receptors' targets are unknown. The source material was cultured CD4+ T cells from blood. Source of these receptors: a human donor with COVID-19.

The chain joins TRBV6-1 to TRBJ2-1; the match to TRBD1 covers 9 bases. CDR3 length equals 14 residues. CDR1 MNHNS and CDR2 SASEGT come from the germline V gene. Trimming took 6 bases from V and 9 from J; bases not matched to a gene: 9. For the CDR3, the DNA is TGTGCCAGCAGCCCCAAGGGACAGGGTACTGAGCAGTTCTTC. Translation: CASSPKGQGTEQFF.

CDR3 loop: CASSFRETQYF. In DNA form, the CDR3 reads TGTGCCAGCAGTTTTCGGGAGACCCAGTACTTC. The J gene is TRBJ2-5, the V gene TRBV27; D not resolved. V dropped 3 bases and J dropped 5 bases, with 4 bases sitting between them. CDR3 length equals 11 residues. Per the germline V gene, CDR1 is MNHEY and CDR2 is SMNVEV (reference sequence).

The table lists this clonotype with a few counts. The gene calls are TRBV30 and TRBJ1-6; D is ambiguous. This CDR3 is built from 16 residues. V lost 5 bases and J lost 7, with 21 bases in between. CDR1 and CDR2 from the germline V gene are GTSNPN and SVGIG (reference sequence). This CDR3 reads CAWGPSAGSGNSPLHF. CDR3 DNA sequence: TGTGCCTGGGGTCCCTCCGCCGGGTCCGGGAATTCACCCCTCCACTTT.

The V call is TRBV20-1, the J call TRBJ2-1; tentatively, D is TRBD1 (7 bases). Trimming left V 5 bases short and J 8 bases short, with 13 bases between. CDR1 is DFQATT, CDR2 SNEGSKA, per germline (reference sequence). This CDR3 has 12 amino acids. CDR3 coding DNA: TGCAGTGCTGCGACAGGGAGGTATGAGCAGTTCTTC. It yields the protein CSAATGRYEQFF.

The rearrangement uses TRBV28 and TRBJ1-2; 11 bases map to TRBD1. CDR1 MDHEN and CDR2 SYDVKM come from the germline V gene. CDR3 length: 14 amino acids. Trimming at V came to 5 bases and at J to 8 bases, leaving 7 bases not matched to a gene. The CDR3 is CASSRTGGSGGYTF. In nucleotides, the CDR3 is TGTGCCAGCAGTCGGACAGGGGGCTCGGGAGGCTACACCTTC.

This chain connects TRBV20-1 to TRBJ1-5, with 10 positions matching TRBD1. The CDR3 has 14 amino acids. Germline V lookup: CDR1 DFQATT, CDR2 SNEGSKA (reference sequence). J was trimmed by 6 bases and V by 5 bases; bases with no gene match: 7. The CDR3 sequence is CSALPGQGGQPQHF. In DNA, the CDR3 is TGCAGTGCTTTGCCCGGACAGGGGGGTCAGCCCCAGCATTTT.

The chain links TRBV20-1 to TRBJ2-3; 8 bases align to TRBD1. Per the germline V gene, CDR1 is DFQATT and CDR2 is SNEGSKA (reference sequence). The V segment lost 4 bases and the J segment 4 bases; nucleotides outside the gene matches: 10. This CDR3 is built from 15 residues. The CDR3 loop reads CSATGLDRASDTQYF. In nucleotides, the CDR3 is TGCAGTGCTACCGGGCTGGACAGGGCATCAGATACGCAGTATTTT.

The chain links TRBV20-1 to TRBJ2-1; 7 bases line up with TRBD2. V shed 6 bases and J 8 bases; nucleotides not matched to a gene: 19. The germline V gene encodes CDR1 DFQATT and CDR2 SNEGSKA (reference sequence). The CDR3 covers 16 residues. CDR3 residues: CSASGGPPAGEDEQFF. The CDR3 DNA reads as TGCAGTGCCTCAGGCGGTCCGCCGGCGGGGGAGGATGAGCAGTTCTTC.

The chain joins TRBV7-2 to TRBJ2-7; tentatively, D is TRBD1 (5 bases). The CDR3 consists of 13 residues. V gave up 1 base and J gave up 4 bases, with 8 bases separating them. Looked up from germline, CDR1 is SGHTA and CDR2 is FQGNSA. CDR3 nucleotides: TGTGCCAGCAGCTTAGATAGGGGTTACGAGCAGTACTTC. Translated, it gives CASSLDRGYEQYF.

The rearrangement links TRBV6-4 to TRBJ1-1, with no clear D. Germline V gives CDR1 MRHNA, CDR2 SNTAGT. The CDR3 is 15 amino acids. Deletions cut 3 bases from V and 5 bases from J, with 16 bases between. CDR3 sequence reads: CASSETGGGRTEAFF. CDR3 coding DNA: TGTGCCAGCAGTGAAACGGGCGGCGGTAGGACTGAAGCTTTCTTT.

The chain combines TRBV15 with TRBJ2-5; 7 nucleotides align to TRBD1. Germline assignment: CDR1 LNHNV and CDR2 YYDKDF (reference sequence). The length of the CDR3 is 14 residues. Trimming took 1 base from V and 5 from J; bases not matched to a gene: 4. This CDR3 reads CATSRGGGAETQYF. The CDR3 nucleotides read TGTGCCACCAGCAGAGGAGGGGGCGCGGAGACCCAGTACTTC.

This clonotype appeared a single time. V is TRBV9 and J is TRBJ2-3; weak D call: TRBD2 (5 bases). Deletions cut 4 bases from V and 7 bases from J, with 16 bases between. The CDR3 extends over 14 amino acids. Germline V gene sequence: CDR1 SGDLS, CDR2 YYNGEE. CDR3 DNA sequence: TGTGCCAGCAGCCCGTCTCTAGCTTTCAATACGCAGTATTTT. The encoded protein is CASSPSLAFNTQYF.

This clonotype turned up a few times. CDR3 in amino acids: CASSLLQRLNTEAFF. The CDR3 DNA sequence: TGTGCCAGTAGCCTGTTACAGAGGCTCAACACTGAAGCTTTCTTT. V gene TRBV19 combines with J gene TRBJ1-1; D gene uncertain. CDR3 length: 15 amino acids. With 6 bases removed from V and 2 bases from J, the gap between germline ends came to 16 bases. Germline loops: CDR1 LNHDA, CDR2 SQIVND (reference sequence).

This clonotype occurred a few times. Here the CDR3 reads CASRSGTNTGELFF. The CDR3, as DNA: TGTGCCAGCCGAAGCGGGACGAACACCGGGGAGCTGTTTTTT. The gene calls are TRBV12-3 or TRBV12-4 and TRBJ2-2; 7 bases match TRBD2. Germline trimming cut 8 bases from V and 0 bases from J; bases unmatched to any gene: 3. The CDR3 length is 14 residues.

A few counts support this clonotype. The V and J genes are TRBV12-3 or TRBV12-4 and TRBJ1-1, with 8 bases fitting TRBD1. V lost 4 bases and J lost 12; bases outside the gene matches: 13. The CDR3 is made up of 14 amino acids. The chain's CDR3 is CASSSDGQGQVTFF. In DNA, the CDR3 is TGTGCCAGCAGTTCTGATGGACAGGGTCAAGTAACTTTCTTT.

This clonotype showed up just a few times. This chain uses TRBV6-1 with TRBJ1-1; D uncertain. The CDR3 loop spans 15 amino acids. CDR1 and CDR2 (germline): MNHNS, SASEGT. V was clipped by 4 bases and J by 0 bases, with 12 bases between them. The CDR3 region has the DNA TGTGCCAGCAGTGTTTTAGTCCTCATGAACACTGAAGCTTTCTTT. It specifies CASSVLVLMNTEAFF.

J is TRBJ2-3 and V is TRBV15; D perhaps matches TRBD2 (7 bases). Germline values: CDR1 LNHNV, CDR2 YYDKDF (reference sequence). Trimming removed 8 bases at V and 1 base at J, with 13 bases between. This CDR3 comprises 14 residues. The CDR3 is CATGGAGGTDTQYF. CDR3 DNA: TGTGCCACCGGGGGGGCGGGGGGCACAGATACGCAGTATTTT.

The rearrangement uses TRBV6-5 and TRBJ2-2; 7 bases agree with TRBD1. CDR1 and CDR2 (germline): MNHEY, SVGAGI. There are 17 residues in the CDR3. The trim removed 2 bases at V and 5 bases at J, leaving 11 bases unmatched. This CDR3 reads CASSYDPTGVRTGELFF. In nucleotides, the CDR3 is TGTGCCAGCAGTTACGACCCCACAGGGGTACGAACCGGGGAGCTGTTTTTT.

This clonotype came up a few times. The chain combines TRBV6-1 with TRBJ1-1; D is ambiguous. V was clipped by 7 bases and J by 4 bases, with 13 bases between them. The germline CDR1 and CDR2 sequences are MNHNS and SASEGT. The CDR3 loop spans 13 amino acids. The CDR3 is CASIPGAATEAFF. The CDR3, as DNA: TGTGCCAGCATTCCGGGTGCAGCCACTGAAGCTTTCTTT.

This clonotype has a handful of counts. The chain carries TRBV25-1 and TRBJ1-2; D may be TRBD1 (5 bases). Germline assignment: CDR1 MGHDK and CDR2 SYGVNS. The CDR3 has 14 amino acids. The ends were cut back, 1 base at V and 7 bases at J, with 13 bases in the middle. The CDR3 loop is CASSELEQGRGYTF. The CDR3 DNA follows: TGTGCCAGCAGTGAATTGGAGCAGGGCCGTGGCTACACCTTC.

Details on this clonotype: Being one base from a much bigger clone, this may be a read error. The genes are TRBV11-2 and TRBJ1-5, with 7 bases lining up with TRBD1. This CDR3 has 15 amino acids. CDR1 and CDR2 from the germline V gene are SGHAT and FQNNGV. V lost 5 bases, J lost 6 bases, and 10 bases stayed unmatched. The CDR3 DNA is TGTGCCAGCAGCGTACAGGGGAAAGTCAGTCAGCCCCAGCATTTT. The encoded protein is CASSVQGKVSQPQHF.

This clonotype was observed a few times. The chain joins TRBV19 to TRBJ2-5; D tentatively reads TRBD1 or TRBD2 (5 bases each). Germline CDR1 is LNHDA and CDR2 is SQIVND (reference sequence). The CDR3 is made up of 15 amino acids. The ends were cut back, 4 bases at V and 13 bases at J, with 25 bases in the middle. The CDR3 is CASSRETGTLMDRYF. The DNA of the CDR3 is TGTGCCAGTAGTAGAGAGACCGGGACCCTCATGGATAGGTACTTC.

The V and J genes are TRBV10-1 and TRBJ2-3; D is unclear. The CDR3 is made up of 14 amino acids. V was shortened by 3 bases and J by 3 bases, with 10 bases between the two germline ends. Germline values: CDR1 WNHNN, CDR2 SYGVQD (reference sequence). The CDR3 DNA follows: TGCGCCAGCAGTGACACCAAAAGAACAGATACGCAGTATTTT. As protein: CASSDTKRTDTQYF.

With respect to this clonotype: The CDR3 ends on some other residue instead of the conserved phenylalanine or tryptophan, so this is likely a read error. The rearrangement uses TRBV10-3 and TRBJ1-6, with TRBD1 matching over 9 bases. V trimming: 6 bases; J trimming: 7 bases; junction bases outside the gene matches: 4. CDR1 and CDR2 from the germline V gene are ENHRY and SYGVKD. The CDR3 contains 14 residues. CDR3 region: CAISPTGGNSPLHL. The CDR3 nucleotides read TGTGCCATCAGCCCGACAGGGGGGAATTCACCCCTCCACCTT.

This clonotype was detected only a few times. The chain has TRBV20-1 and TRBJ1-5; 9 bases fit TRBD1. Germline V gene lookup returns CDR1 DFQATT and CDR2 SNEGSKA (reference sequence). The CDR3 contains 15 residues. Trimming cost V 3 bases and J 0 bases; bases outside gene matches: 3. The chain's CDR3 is CSARDRGVSNQPQHF. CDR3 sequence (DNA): TGCAGTGCTAGGGACAGGGGAGTTAGCAATCAGCCCCAGCATTTT.

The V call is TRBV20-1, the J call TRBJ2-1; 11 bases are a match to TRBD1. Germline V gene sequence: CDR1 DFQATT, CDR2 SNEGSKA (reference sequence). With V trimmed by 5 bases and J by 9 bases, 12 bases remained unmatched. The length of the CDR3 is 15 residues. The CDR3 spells CSAQLGDRGSIEQFF. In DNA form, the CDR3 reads TGCAGTGCTCAGCTAGGGGACAGGGGGTCCATTGAGCAGTTCTTC.

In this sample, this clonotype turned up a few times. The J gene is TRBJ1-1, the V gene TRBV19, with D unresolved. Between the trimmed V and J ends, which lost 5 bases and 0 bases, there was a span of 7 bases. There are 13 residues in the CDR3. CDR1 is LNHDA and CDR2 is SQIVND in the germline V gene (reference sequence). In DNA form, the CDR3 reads TGTGCCAGTAGTTCAACGATGAACACTGAAGCTTTCTTT. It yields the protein CASSSTMNTEAFF.

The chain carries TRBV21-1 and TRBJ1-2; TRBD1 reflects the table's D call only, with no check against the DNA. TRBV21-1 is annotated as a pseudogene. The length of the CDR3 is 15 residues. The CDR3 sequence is CASSKDPSVRGGYTF. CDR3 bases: TGTGCCAGCAGCAAAGACCCCTCAGTTAGGGGTGGCTACACCTTC.

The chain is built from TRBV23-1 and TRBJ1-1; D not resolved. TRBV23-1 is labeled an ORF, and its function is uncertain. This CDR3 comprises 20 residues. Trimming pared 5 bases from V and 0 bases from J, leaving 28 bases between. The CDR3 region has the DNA TGCGCCAGCAGTTCCCCTCAAGACGGCCCCGGACTGTCTATGAACACTGAAGCTTTCTTT. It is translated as CASSSPQDGPGLSMNTEAFF.

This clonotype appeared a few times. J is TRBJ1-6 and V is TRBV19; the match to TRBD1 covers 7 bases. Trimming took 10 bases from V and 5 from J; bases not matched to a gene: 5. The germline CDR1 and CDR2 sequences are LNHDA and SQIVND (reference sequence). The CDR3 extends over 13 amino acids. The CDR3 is CATGDRNNSPLHF. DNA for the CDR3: TGTGCCACGGGGGACAGAAATAATTCACCCCTCCACTTT.